The 30 T cell receptor beta chains presented below share a single source sample, sequenced in a study of T cells in localized non-small cell lung cancer. Method: immunoSEQ multiplex PCR; TCRdb's copy keeps in-frame clones and lacks some. Counted here are about 41,000 clones, about 88% occurring once; the ten biggest clones make up roughly 7.7%. Sequences were derived from peripheral blood, sampled before any cancer treatment. These receptors were obtained from a woman between 18 and 50 years old with stage III lung adenocarcinoma.

The chain combines TRBV6-5 with TRBJ1-2; D call uncertain. Trimming pared 6 bases from V and 4 bases from J, leaving 9 bases between. The CDR3 consists of 12 residues. The V gene's germline CDR1 is MNHEY and CDR2 SVGAGI. The CDR3 loop reads CASSDGVYGYTF. Written as DNA, the CDR3 is TGTGCCAGCAGCGACGGGGTCTATGGCTACACCTTC.

CDR3 in amino acids: CASSPGQGGQETQYF. The CDR3 DNA reads TGTGCCAGCAGCCCAGGACAGGGGGGACAAGAGACCCAGTACTTC. The rearrangement links TRBV7-9 to TRBJ2-5, with 10 bases identical to TRBD1. The V gene's germline CDR1 is SEHNR and CDR2 FQNEAQ (reference sequence). CDR3 length: 15 residues. V shed 5 bases, J shed 2 bases, and the junction held 5 bases outside the gene matches. Complete variable domain (other parts from reference TRBV7-9 and TRBJ2-5): DTGVSQNPRHKITKRGQNVTFRCDPISEHNRLYWYRQTLGQGPEFLTYFQNEAQLEKSRLLSDRFSAERPKGSFSTLEIQRTEQGDSAMYLCASSPGQGGQETQYFGPGTRLLVL.

This chain joins TRBV14 and TRBJ1-4; TRBD1 might be the D (5 bases). The V gene lost 4 bases and the J gene lost 8 bases, with 20 bases spanning the gap. Per germline, CDR1 SGHDN and CDR2 FVKESK. The CDR3 runs 16 residues. CDR3 protein: CASSPLEAGLKEKLFF. The CDR3 DNA follows: TGTGCCAGCAGCCCTCTTGAGGCAGGGCTTAAGGAAAAACTGTTTTTT.

The chain is built from TRBV18 and TRBJ2-3; D might be TRBD2 (6 bases). Germline V lookup: CDR1 KGHSH, CDR2 LQKENI. Trimming pared 1 base from V and 2 bases from J, leaving 7 bases between. The CDR3 sequence is 14 residues long. The CDR3 DNA reads as TGTGCCAGCTCACCACTAGCGGACACAGATACGCAGTATTTT. This gives the protein CASSPLADTDTQYF.

The chain employs TRBV30 and TRBJ2-4; 7 bases line up with TRBD2. Germline V lookup: CDR1 GTSNPN, CDR2 SVGIG (reference sequence). The CDR3 covers 16 residues. With V trimmed by 4 bases and J by 0 bases, 9 bases remained unmatched. The CDR3 sequence: CAWMGRGYLAKNIQYF. CDR3 bases: TGTGCCTGGATGGGGCGGGGGTACTTAGCCAAAAACATTCAGTACTTC.

This clone was recorded only once. This chain uses TRBV5-1 with TRBJ1-4; a weak D match, TRBD1 (5 bases). The CDR3 consists of 14 residues. The germline V gene has CDR1 SGHRS and CDR2 YFSETQ. V was pared by 2 bases and J by 2 bases, with 7 bases between. CDR3 sequence (DNA): TGCGCCAGCAGCTTAACAGGCACTAATGAAAAACTGTTTTTT. Protein: CASSLTGTNEKLFF. The full variable domain, completed using reference TRBV5-1 and TRBJ1-4, is KAGVTQTPRYLIKTRGQQVTLSCSPISGHRSVSWYQQTPGQGLQFLFEYFSETQRNKGNFPGRFSGRQFSNSRSEMNVSTLELGDSALYLCASSLTGTNEKLFFGSGTQLSVL.

By sample share, this clone is medium-sized. The genes are TRBV27 and TRBJ2-7; TRBD1 matches 8 bases. The length of the CDR3 is 12 residues. The junction had 4 bases not matched to a gene; V was cut back by 6 bases and J by 6 bases. Germline-derived CDR1 and CDR2 are MNHEY and SMNVEV (reference sequence). DNA for the CDR3: TGTGCCAGCAGCCCTGGACAGGGCGAGCAGTACTTC. Its translation is CASSPGQGEQYF.

The chain recombines TRBV18 with TRBJ2-7; 9 bases are shared with TRBD1. J lost 7 bases, V lost 0 bases, and 10 bases had no gene match. Germline V CDR1 and CDR2: KGHSH, LQKENI. The CDR3 is 16 amino acids. CDR3 DNA: TGTGCCAGCTCACCACCATCCGCTACAGGGGGCTCGGAGCAGTACTTC. Protein product: CASSPPSATGGSEQYF. Drawing the rest from reference TRBV18 and TRBJ2-7, the complete variable domain is NAGVMQNPRHLVRRRGQEARLRCSPMKGHSHVYWYRQLPEEGLKFMVYLQKENIIDESGMPKERFSAEFPKEGPSILRIQQVVRGDSAAYFCASSPPSATGGSEQYFGPGTRLTVT.

The chain recombines TRBV5-6 with TRBJ1-1; a weak D match, TRBD1 (5 bases). Germline V CDR1 and CDR2: SGHDT, YYEEEE. With 3 bases removed from V and 8 bases from J, the gap between germline ends came to 11 bases. This CDR3 spans 12 amino acids. The chain's CDR3 is CASSWGTFEAFF. Here the CDR3 DNA reads TGTGCCAGCAGCTGGGGGACGTTCGAAGCTTTCTTT.

V usage is TRBV29-1 and J usage is TRBJ1-2, with D hard to call. Germline V gene lookup returns CDR1 SQVTM and CDR2 ANQGSEA. V lost 3 bases and J 1 base, leaving 9 bases between the germline ends. The CDR3 runs 13 residues. The CDR3 region has the DNA TGCAGCGTTGAGGGAGTTCTTAACTATGGCTACACCTTC. Its translation is CSVEGVLNYGYTF.

The chain is built from TRBV7-6 and TRBJ1-4, with D unresolved. V was shortened by 5 bases and J by 1 base, with 17 bases between the two germline ends. Germline assignment: CDR1 SGHVS and CDR2 FNYEAQ. The CDR3 loop spans 17 amino acids. CDR3 amino acids: CASSPYQSGETNEKLFF. In nucleotides, the CDR3 is TGTGCCAGCAGCCCCTACCAAAGCGGGGAAACTAATGAAAAACTGTTTTTT.

The gene calls are TRBV5-6 and TRBJ2-1; 8 positions agree with TRBD1. Losses at the gene ends were 0 bases for V and 4 bases for J; bases not matched to a gene: 3. The germline CDR1 and CDR2 sequences are SGHDT and YYEEEE. CDR3 length equals 15 residues. The CDR3 bases are TGTGCCAGCAGCTTGGGACAGGGGCTTTACAATGAGCAGTTCTTC. Amino acids: CASSLGQGLYNEQFF.

The chain links TRBV27 to TRBJ2-1; D remains ambiguous. The CDR3 extends over 13 amino acids. The V end was cut by 2 bases, the J end by 5 bases, with 7 bases between. Germline lookup yields CDR1 MNHEY and CDR2 SMNVEV (reference sequence). The CDR3 nucleotides are TGTGCCAGCAGTTTAGGGGTCCACAATGAGCAGTTCTTC. The encoded protein is CASSLGVHNEQFF.

This clone was detected only once. The V gene is TRBV5-1, the J gene TRBJ2-5, with D perhaps TRBD1 (5 bases). The CDR3 extends over 13 amino acids. Germline V gives CDR1 SGHRS, CDR2 YFSETQ. V was shortened by 4 bases and J by 2 bases, with 9 bases between the two germline ends. The CDR3 coding sequence is TGCGCCAGCAGCGACGGACAACAAGAGACCCAGTACTTC. It translates to CASSDGQQETQYF.

This chain links TRBV4-1 with TRBJ2-7; D is possibly TRBD1 (5 bases). The CDR3 spans 14 residues. Deletions cut 2 bases from V and 3 bases from J, with 11 bases between. Germline V gives CDR1 MGHRA, CDR2 YSYEKL. The CDR3 DNA is TGCGCCAGCAGCCAAACGGACACCAGCTACGAGCAGTACTTC. Translated: CASSQTDTSYEQYF.

The chain has TRBV30 and TRBJ1-5; maybe TRBD1 (6 bases). The ends were cut back, 4 bases at V and 7 bases at J, with 14 bases in the middle. The germline gives CDR1 GTSNPN, CDR2 SVGIG (reference sequence). There are 13 residues in the CDR3. CDR3 sequence reads: CAWTRGLEQPQHF. As DNA, the CDR3 is TGTGCCTGGACGCGGGGGCTCGAGCAGCCCCAGCATTTT.

This chain connects TRBV5-6 to TRBJ1-4; unclear D gene. V was shortened by 3 bases and J by 1 base, with 19 bases between the two germline ends. CDR3 length equals 18 residues. CDR1 and CDR2 from the germline V gene are SGHDT and YYEEEE. The CDR3 nucleotides read TGTGCCAGCAGCTCGCTAGGAGGAGGATGGGGAACTAATGAAAAACTGTTTTTT. Translated: CASSSLGGGWGTNEKLFF.

The V and J genes are TRBV29-1 and TRBJ2-7; 7 nucleotides align to TRBD2. The CDR3 contains 12 residues. Looked up from germline, CDR1 is SQVTM and CDR2 is ANQGSEA. Unmatched junction bases numbered 3, after V lost 3 bases and J lost 4 bases. CDR3 loop: CSVEGGRYEQYF. Written as DNA, the CDR3 is TGCAGCGTTGAGGGAGGGCGGTACGAGCAGTACTTC.

The chain links TRBV4-1 to TRBJ1-3; weak D call: TRBD1 (5 bases). The CDR3 is 16 residues long. V lost 1 base to trimming and J lost 0 bases, with 10 bases between them. The germline CDR1 and CDR2 sequences are MGHRA and YSYEKL. DNA for the CDR3: TGCGCCAGCAGCCAAGGCAGGGCAAGCTCTGGAAACACCATATATTTT. It is translated as CASSQGRASSGNTIYF.

The chain employs TRBV2 and TRBJ2-2; the match to TRBD2 covers 12 bases. CDR1 and CDR2 from the germline V gene are SNHLY and FYNNEI. The V gene end was trimmed by 6 bases and the J gene end by 7 bases; junction bases not matched to a gene: 6. This CDR3 is built from 15 residues. The CDR3 region is CASRRLAGEVGELFF. The CDR3 bases are TGTGCCAGCAGGCGACTAGCGGGGGAGGTCGGGGAGCTGTTTTTT.

V usage is TRBV5-6 and J usage is TRBJ2-5; D may be TRBD2 (5 bases). The germline V and J ends were trimmed by 4 bases and 5 bases, with 12 bases remaining between them. Germline V gene lookup returns CDR1 SGHDT and CDR2 YYEEEE. The CDR3 is 13 residues long. CDR3 bases: TGTGCCAGCAGCCGGAGGTCCCGTGAGACCCAGTACTTC. It translates to CASSRRSRETQYF.

This rearrangement joins TRBV5-6 to TRBJ1-2; D remains unclear. Germline-derived CDR1 and CDR2 are SGHDT and YYEEEE. The CDR3 has 15 residues. The V end lost 0 bases, the J end lost 8 bases, and 17 bases lay between the germline ends. DNA of the CDR3: TGTGCCAGCAGCTTGGTGGCGCGGCAGGCCGTGGGCTACACCTTC. This encodes CASSLVARQAVGYTF.

V usage is TRBV7-8 and J usage is TRBJ1-5; maybe TRBD1 (5 bases). CDR1 is SGHVS, CDR2 FQNEAQ, per germline. The CDR3 runs to 16 residues. V lost 5 bases and J lost 4, with 18 bases in between. CDR3 sequence: CASSKMSTVGNQPQHF. In DNA form, the CDR3 reads TGTGCCAGCAGCAAGATGTCGACAGTGGGAAATCAGCCCCAGCATTTT.

This chain connects TRBV5-6 to TRBJ1-6; 7 positions match TRBD1. The CDR3 loop spans 17 amino acids. With 4 bases clipped from V and 11 bases from J, the junction kept 18 bases outside the gene matches. The V gene's germline CDR1 is SGHDT and CDR2 YYEEEE. In DNA, the CDR3 is TGTGCCAGCAGCGGGGGACAGCTTTTAATTGGTGGAACACCCCTCCACTTT. The encoded protein is CASSGGQLLIGGTPLHF.

V and J are TRBV4-2 and TRBJ2-7, with unresolved D. CDR1 is LGHNA and CDR2 is YNFKEQ in the germline V gene. This CDR3 has 15 residues. The V end was cut by 0 bases, the J end by 2 bases, with 11 bases between. The CDR3 sequence: CASSQEMEGPYEQYF. In DNA form, the CDR3 reads TGTGCCAGCAGCCAAGAAATGGAAGGGCCCTACGAGCAGTACTTC.

This rearrangement joins TRBV30 to TRBJ2-2, with 9 bases identical to TRBD1. Germline values: CDR1 GTSNPN, CDR2 SVGIG (reference sequence). This CDR3 spans 15 amino acids. V dropped 1 base and J dropped 7; count of bases not matched to a gene: 7. In DNA form, the CDR3 reads TGTGCCTGGAGTGACGGGACAGGGTTTCACGGGGAGCTGTTTTTT. Translating gives CAWSDGTGFHGELFF.

The rearrangement uses TRBV29-1 and TRBJ2-5; 9 nucleotides line up with TRBD2. V lost 2 bases, J lost 3 bases, and 10 bases stayed unmatched. The germline gives CDR1 SQVTM, CDR2 ANQGSEA. This CDR3 contains 16 residues. The DNA of the CDR3 is TGCAGCGTTGAAACCCGAGGTAGCGGGGGTAAAGAGACCCAGTACTTC. Translated: CSVETRGSGGKETQYF.

The chain couples TRBV2 to TRBJ1-1, with unresolved D. With 6 bases removed from V and 2 bases from J, the gap between germline ends came to 10 bases. Germline V CDR1 and CDR2: SNHLY, FYNNEI. The CDR3 is 13 residues long. CDR3 region: CASRWVLNTEAFF. The CDR3, as DNA: TGTGCCAGCAGGTGGGTACTAAACACTGAAGCTTTCTTT.

There are a few counts of this clone. The chain employs TRBV6-7 and TRBJ1-5; D remains ambiguous. Being an ORF, TRBV6-7 has a function that is uncertain. CDR3 length: 12 amino acids. The germline V and J ends were trimmed by 9 bases and 7 bases, with 13 bases remaining between them. CDR3 DNA: TGTGCCAGTCCCCCGAAAAGGCAGCCCCAGCATTTT. Protein: CASPPKRQPQHF.

This clone was counted once. V gene TRBV5-1 combines with J gene TRBJ2-1; D is uncertain. Trimming removed 3 bases from V and 10 bases from J, with 11 bases in between. The germline V gene has CDR1 SGHRS and CDR2 YFSETQ. The CDR3 runs 12 residues. The CDR3 reads CASSSGGSEQFF. In DNA form, the CDR3 reads TGCGCCAGCAGCTCAGGTGGGTCCGAGCAGTTCTTC. The variable domain in full, with the rest retrieved from reference TRBV5-1 and TRBJ2-1, is KAGVTQTPRYLIKTRGQQVTLSCSPISGHRSVSWYQQTPGQGLQFLFEYFSETQRNKGNFPGRFSGRQFSNSRSEMNVSTLELGDSALYLCASSSGGSEQFFGPGTRLTVL.